This TCR beta chain was recorded in a study of T cell changes during pregnancy in multiple sclerosis. The CDR3 covers 15 residues. V was cut by 4 bases and J by 5 bases, with 18 bases left in between. Germline-derived CDR1 and CDR2 are MNHEY and SVGAGI. This table comes from immunoSEQ multiplex PCR, and its TCRdb copy is limited to in-frame clones, with some not included. The repertoire includes some 48,000 clones, approximately 91% of them detected once, and approximately 0.61% sits in the top ten. This receptor was taken from a female donor in good health, enrolled as a control in a pregnancy study. Sequencing used CD4+ T cells from peripheral blood mononuclear cells, obtained after pregnancy. The chain carries TRBV6-5 and TRBJ2-7, with D perhaps matching TRBD2 (6 bases). The DNA for the CDR3 is TGTGCCAGCAGTTCAGCATGGAGGGGATCGAACGAGCAGTACTTC. This gives the protein CASSSAWRGSNEQYF.